This T cell receptor (beta chain) appears in the sequencing data of a study of blood T cell repertoires in COVID-19. Per the original data handling: Scientists estimated how many nucleated cells there were by amplifying reference gene primers. Clones were read by immunoSEQ multiplex PCR, and TCRdb kept only the in-frame ones, dropping some. From that table come the V and J calls and clone size; the DNA was used to work out D and trimming. The sample yields some 400,000 clones, about 90% seen once. A few counts support this clone. This specimen includes other DNA sequences encoding the same CDR3. This CDR3 contains 12 residues. CDR1 is SGHRS, CDR2 YFSETQ, per germline. Trimming stripped 0 bases from V and 6 bases from J, with 5 bases between.

This sequence originates from a woman aged 30 to 39 with COVID-19, enrolled during active disease. Sequencing was done on a sample of peripheral blood. The rearrangement joins TRBV5-1 to TRBJ2-3; maybe TRBD1 (5 bases). The CDR3 DNA sequence: TGCGCCAGCAGCTTGGCAGGGGATACGCAGTATTTT. Translated: CASSLAGDTQYF.